This passage covers 8 T cell receptor beta chains from one sample sequenced in a study of blood T cell repertoires in COVID-19. Clones were sequenced by immunoSEQ multiplex PCR, and TCRdb holds only the in-frame ones, with some missing. The profile shows around 290,000 clones, 85% to 90% of them singletons. The sample consisted of PBMCs or T cells enriched from blood (not recorded which). All receptors derive from a woman aged 55-69 years in a cohort exposed to, infected with or recovered from COVID-19 (not recorded which).

The chain joins TRBV7-2 to TRBJ2-7; TRBD2 agrees at 11 bases. The CDR3 runs 18 residues. Germline values: CDR1 SGHTA, CDR2 FQGNSA. Germline trimming cut 0 bases from V and 3 bases from J; bases unmatched to any gene: 10. The CDR3 DNA is TGTGCCAGCAGCTTAGCTCTACTAGCGGGAGAGGGTTTCTACGAGCAGTACTTC. It is translated as CASSLALLAGEGFYEQYF.

V gene TRBV21-1 combines with J gene TRBJ2-1; the tabulated D call, TRBD2, remains unverified against the DNA. TRBV21-1 is designated a pseudogene. This CDR3 spans 17 amino acids. CDR3 bases: TGTGCCAGCAGCAAATTCGAGCGGGAGATGACCTACAATGAGCAGTTCTTC. Protein product: CASSKFEREMTYNEQFF.

The genes are TRBV6-5 and TRBJ2-3; D uncertain. Per germline, CDR1 MNHEY and CDR2 SVGAGI. Trimming pared 5 bases from V and 6 bases from J, leaving 12 bases between. The CDR3 length is 13 residues. The CDR3 loop reads CASSRIPEDTQYF. In nucleotides, the CDR3 is TGTGCCAGCAGTCGTATTCCGGAGGATACGCAGTATTTT.

In this sample, this clone turned up a few times. The chain uses TRBV7-2 and TRBJ2-3; TRBD1 is a possible D gene (5 bases). The V and J ends lost 3 bases and 4 bases respectively, with 8 bases between them. Germline lookup yields CDR1 SGHTA and CDR2 FQGNSA. The CDR3 runs 13 residues. CDR3 in DNA: TGTGCCAGCAGCTTGTCCAGGGCAGATACGCAGTATTTT. Its translation is CASSLSRADTQYF.

V usage is TRBV18 and J usage is TRBJ1-1; D is possibly TRBD1 (6 bases). The CDR3 totals 14 residues. Germline values: CDR1 KGHSH, CDR2 LQKENI. Trimming took off 3 bases at V and 3 bases at J, with 11 bases between the two ends. This CDR3 reads CASSPRAGDTEAFF. The CDR3 region has the DNA TGTGCCAGCTCACCTCGGGCAGGGGACACTGAAGCTTTCTTT.

The chain recombines TRBV28 with TRBJ2-3; TRBD2 aligns across 13 bases. Germline-derived CDR1 and CDR2 are MDHEN and SYDVKM. Trimming removed 6 bases from V and 6 bases from J; junction bases left unmatched: 9. The CDR3 totals 16 residues. The chain's CDR3 is CASRSLAGGLRDTQYF. Here the CDR3 DNA reads TGTGCCAGCAGATCACTAGCGGGAGGGCTCCGGGATACGCAGTATTTT. Filled out from reference TRBV28 and TRBJ2-3, the complete variable domain reads DVKVTQSSRYLVKRTGEKVFLECVQDMDHENMFWYRQDPGLGLRLIYFSYDVKMKEKGDIPEGYSVSREKKERFSLILESASTNQTSMYLCASRSLAGGLRDTQYFGPGTRLTVL.

V usage is TRBV18 and J usage is TRBJ1-6; no clear D. V lost 2 bases and J 7 bases, leaving 6 bases between the germline ends. CDR3 length equals 13 residues. Germline CDR1 KGHSH, CDR2 LQKENI. This CDR3 is CASSPNPNSPLHF. The CDR3 DNA is TGTGCCAGCTCACCAAATCCAAATTCACCCCTCCACTTT.

This clone was seen only once. The chain employs TRBV11-3 and TRBJ2-1, with TRBD2 matching over 9 bases. From germline, CDR1 is SGHNT and CDR2 YENEEA. The CDR3 extends over 16 amino acids. J gave up 7 bases and V 5 bases, and 12 bases lay outside the gene matches. The CDR3 is CASSPRPSGAYNEQFF. The DNA for the CDR3 is TGTGCCAGCAGCCCTAGGCCTAGCGGGGCATATAATGAGCAGTTCTTC.